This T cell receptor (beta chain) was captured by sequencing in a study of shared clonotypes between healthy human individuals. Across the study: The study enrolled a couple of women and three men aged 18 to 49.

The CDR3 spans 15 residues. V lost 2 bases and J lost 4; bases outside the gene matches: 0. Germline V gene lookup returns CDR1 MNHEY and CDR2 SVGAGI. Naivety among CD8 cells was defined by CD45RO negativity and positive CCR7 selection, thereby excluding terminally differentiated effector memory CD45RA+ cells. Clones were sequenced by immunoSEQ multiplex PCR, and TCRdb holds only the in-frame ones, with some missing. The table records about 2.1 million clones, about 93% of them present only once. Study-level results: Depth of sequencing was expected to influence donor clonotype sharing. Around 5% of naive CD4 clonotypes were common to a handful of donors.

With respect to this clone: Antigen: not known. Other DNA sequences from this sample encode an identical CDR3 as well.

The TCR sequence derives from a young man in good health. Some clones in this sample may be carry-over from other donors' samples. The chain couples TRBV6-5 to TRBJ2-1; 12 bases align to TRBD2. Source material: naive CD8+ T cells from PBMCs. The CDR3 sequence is CASSYGLAGYNEQFF. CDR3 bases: TGTGCCAGCAGTTACGGACTAGCGGGGTACAATGAGCAGTTCTTC.